This note documents a single T cell receptor (beta chain) sequence. Its antigen remains unknown. The data belong to a study of beta chain features in type 1 diabetes. Overall study results and limits: Within each of all four CD4+ subsets, Type 1 diabetes patients had TCRB CDR3s that were moderately but significantly shorter.

Each of the CD4+ naive, central memory, regulatory and stem cell-like memory populations was sorted via CD45RO/CCR7/CD25/CD127/CD95/CD27. CDR3 length: 14 residues. Trimming removed 4 bases from V and 2 bases from J, with 13 bases in between. Germline V lookup: CDR1 SGHDT, CDR2 YYEEEE. The investigators reverse transcribed all of the isolated RNA, so they sequenced expressed TCRB transcripts. Samples of naive, central memory and regulatory T cells yielded a mean of around 3.5 million reads. Only in-frame clones appear in the TCRdb table, and some are missing; sequencing was by immunoSEQ multiplex PCR. The sample lists hundreds of thousands of clones, about an eighth occurring once.

The chain carries TRBV5-6 and TRBJ2-7; D not certain. The sample consisted of naive CD4+ T cells from blood. This TCR derives from a man between 18 and 29 years old with type 1 diabetes. In DNA form, the CDR3 reads TGTGCCAGCAGCCCCGTTCCGACCGCCTACGAGCAGTACTTC. Protein product: CASSPVPTAYEQYF. Filled out from reference TRBV5-6 and TRBJ2-7, the complete variable domain reads DAGVTQSPTHLIKTRGQQVTLRCSPKSGHDTVSWYQQALGQGPQFIFQYYEEEERQRGNFPDRFSGHQFPNYSSELNVNALLLGDSALYLCASSPVPTAYEQYFGPGTRLTVT.